This T cell receptor beta chain was profiled in a study of blood T cell repertoires in COVID-19. On the study more broadly: Sites in the United States, Italy and Spain provided acute and convalescent COVID-19 samples. Sources were T cells, B-cell-depleted T cells, or PBMCs; the material itself was cDNA or gDNA.

This CDR3 has 18 residues. Germline V gene sequence: CDR1 SGHRS, CDR2 YFSETQ. Unmatched junction bases numbered 13, after V lost 7 bases and J lost 2 bases. In the original workflow: Estimation of nucleated cell counts was performed using reference gene primer amplification. Measured with immunoSEQ multiplex PCR; TCRdb has only the in-frame clones, and not every one. V and J calls and clone size follow that table, whereas D and trimming were derived from the DNA. The sample has approximately 170,000 clones, 80% to 90% seen once; the top ten hold over 7.5%. The sequence was collected from a man aged 45-65 years with active or convalescent COVID-19. The specimen sequenced was peripheral blood. The rearrangement joins TRBV5-1 to TRBJ2-1; TRBD2 aligns across 12 bases. The CDR3 sequence: CASRWVTSGSRAYNEQFF. In nucleotides, the CDR3 is TGCGCCAGCCGGTGGGTGACTAGCGGGAGTCGCGCCTACAATGAGCAGTTCTTC.